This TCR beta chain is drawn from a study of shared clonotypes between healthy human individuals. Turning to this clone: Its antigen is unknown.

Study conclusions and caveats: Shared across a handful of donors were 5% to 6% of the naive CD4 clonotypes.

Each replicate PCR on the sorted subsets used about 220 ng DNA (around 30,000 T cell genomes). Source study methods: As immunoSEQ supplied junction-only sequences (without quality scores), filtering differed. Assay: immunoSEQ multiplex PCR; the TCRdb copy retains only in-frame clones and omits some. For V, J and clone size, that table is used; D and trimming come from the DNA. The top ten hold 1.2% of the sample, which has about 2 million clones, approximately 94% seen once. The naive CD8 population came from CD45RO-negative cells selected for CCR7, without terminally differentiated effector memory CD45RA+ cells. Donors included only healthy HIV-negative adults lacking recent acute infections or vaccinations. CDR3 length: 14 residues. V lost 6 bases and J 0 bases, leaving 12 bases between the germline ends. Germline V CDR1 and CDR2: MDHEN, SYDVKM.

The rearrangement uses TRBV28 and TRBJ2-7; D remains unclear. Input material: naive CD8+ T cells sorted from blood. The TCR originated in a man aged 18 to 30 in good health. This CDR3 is CASRETLFSYEQYF. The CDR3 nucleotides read TGTGCCAGCAGAGAGACACTTTTCTCCTACGAGCAGTACTTC.